This paragraph reports one TCR beta chain. The antigen is not known. Germline values: CDR1 KGHSH, CDR2 LQKENI. The CDR3 covers 14 residues. J gave up 6 bases and V 8 bases, and 9 bases lay outside the gene matches. Deep-level assay runs were performed. TCRdb keeps only in-frame clones here, not all; method: immunoSEQ multiplex PCR. The table records more than 2,000,000 clones, more than 80% of them present only once. The sample comes from a study of shared clonotypes between healthy human individuals. Findings of the study overall: Naive subsets usually exceeded memory subsets in estimated richness.

The receptor was isolated from a man younger than 35 in good health. The chain links TRBV18 to TRBJ2-1; 8 bases fit TRBD2. Specimen: naive CD4+ T cells sorted from blood. Subset in this sample: CD45RA+ positively selected. The CDR3 protein is CASTLSGGPNEQFF. Here the CDR3 DNA reads TGTGCCAGCACCCTGTCGGGGGGGCCCAATGAGCAGTTCTTC.